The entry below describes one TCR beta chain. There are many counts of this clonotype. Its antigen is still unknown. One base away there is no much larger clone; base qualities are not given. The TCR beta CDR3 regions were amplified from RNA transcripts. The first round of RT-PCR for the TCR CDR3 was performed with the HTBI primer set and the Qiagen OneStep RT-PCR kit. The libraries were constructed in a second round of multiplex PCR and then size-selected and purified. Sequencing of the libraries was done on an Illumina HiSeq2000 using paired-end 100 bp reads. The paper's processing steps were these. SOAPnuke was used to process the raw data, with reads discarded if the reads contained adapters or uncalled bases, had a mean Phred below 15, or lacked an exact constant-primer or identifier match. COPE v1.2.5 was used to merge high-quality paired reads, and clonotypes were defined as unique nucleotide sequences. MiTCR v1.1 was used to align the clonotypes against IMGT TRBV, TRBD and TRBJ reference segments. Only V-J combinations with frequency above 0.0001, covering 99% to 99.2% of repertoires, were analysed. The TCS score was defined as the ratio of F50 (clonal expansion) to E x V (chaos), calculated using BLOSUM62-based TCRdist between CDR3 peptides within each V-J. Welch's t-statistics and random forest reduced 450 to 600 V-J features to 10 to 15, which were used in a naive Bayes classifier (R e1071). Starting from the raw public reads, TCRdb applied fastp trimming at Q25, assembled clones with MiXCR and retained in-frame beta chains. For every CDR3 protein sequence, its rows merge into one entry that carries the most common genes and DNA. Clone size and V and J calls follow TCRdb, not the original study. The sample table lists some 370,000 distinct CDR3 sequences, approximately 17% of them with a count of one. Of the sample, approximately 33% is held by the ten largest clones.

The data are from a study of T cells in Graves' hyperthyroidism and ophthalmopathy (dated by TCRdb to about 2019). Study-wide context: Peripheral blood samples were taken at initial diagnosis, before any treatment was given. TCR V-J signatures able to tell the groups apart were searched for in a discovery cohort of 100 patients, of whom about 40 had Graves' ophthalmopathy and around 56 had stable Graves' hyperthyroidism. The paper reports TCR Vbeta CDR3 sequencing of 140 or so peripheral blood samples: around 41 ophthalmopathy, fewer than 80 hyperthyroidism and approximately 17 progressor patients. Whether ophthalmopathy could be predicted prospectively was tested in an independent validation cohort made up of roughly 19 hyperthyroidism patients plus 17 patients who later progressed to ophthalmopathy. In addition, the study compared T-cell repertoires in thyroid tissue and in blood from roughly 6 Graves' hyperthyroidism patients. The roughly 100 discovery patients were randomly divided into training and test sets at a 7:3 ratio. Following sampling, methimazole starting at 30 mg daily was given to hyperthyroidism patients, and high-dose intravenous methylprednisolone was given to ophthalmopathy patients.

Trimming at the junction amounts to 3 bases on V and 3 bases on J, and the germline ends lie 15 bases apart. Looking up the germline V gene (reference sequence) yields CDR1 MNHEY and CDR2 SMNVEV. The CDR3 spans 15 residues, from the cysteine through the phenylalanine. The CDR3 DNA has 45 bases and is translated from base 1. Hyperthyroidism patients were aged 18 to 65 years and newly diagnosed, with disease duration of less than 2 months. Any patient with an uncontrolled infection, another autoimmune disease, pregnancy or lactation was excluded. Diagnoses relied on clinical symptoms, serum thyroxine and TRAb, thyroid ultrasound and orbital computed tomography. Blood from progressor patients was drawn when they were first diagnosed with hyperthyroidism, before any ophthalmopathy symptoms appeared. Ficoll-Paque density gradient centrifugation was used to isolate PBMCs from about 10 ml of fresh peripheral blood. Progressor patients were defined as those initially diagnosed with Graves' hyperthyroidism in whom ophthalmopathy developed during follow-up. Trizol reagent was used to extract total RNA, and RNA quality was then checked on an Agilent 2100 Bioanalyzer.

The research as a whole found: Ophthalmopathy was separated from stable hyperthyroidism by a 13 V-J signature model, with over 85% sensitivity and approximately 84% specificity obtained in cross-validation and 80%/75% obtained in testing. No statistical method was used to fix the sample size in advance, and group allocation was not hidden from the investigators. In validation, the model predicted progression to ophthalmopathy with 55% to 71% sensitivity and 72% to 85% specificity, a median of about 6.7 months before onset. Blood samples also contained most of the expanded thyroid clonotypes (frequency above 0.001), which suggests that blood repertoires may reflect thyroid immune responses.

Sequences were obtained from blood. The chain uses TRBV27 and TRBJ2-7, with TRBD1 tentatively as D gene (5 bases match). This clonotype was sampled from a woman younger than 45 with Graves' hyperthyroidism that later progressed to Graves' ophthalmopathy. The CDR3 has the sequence CASSLVAGFNYEQYF. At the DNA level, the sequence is TGTGCCAGCAGTTTGGTAGCAGGGTTCAACTACGAGCAGTACTTC.